This paragraph covers one T cell receptor beta chain sequence. The antigen remains unidentified. The PCR employed 60 Vbeta primers together with 13 Jbeta primers. Clones were sequenced by immunoSEQ multiplex PCR, and TCRdb holds only the in-frame ones, with some missing. The profile shows about 120,000 clones, 55% to 75% of them singletons. Per germline, CDR1 LNHDA and CDR2 SQIVND (reference sequence). This CDR3 contains 15 residues. Losses at the gene ends were 1 base for V and 10 bases for J; bases not matched to a gene: 12. This sample is drawn from a study of cytomegalovirus exposure and HLA in healthy donors. Study in general: The roughly 120 million unique TCR beta sequences, from roughly 170 million T cells, were found by an earlier analysis. In an early release, HLA-typed donors contributed approximately 80 million unique TCR sequences.

Though nominally healthy at sampling, donors likely had unrecorded immune exposures. Study-level results: Later findings reportedly placed an Asian-associated ancestry cluster below the approximately 670-donor mean for N-insertions.

V is TRBV19 and J is TRBJ1-1, with 7 bases identical to TRBD1. Sequenced input: PBMCs. This sequence was found in a man aged 25 to 45 in good health and CMV-seropositive. The CDR3 DNA is TGTGCCAGTAGTATAGGGACAGGATCGAACATATTAGCTTTCTTT. Protein sequence: CASSIGTGSNILAFF.